The text below deals with one T cell receptor (beta chain). The sample belongs to a study of graft-versus-host responses after intestinal transplantation. Across the study: Recipients underwent multivisceral, liver-intestinal, or isolated intestinal transplants.

Sequenced by immunoSEQ multiplex PCR; TCRdb stores in-frame clones only, minus some. This sample yields roughly 46,000 clones, of which 90% to 95% are seen a single time; about 5.5% belongs to the top ten. Between the trimmed V and J ends, which lost 0 bases and 12 bases, there was a span of 13 bases. Looked up from germline, CDR1 is SGDLS and CDR2 is YYNGEE. The CDR3 is made up of 13 amino acids. The starting material was PBMCs, obtained about 800 days after a first intestinal transplant, on the day of a second. This sequence joins TRBV9 and TRBJ2-1; the D is unclear. The receptor was derived from a human patient who received an intestinal transplant, so some T cells may come from the graft donor. CDR3 sequence reads: CASSVGFIWGQFF. The CDR3, as DNA: TGTGCCAGCAGCGTAGGTTTCATTTGGGGGCAGTTCTTC.